The T cell receptor (beta chain) under discussion was sequenced for a study of blood T cell repertoires in COVID-19. At the level of the study: Some COVID-19 samples were acute and others convalescent; all came from the United States, Italy and Spain. T cells, B-cell-depleted T cells, or PBMCs supplied cDNA or gDNA.

The CDR3 is 13 amino acids. CDR1 and CDR2 from the germline V gene are SGHRS and YFSETQ. The ends were cut back, 0 bases at V and 10 bases at J, with 8 bases in the middle. As originally analysed: Reference gene primer amplification gave estimated nucleated cell counts. Here immunoSEQ multiplex PCR was the method, and the copy in TCRdb shows in-frame clones only, minus some. The DNA was the basis for D and trimming; V, J and clone size are from that table. The data show some 29,000 clones, roughly nine tenths seen once. This receptor was obtained from a human donor in a cohort sampled during active COVID-19. V and J are TRBV5-1 and TRBJ1-6; D is undetermined. Sequencing used peripheral blood. CDR3 residues: CASSLESGSPLHF. CDR3 sequence (DNA): TGCGCCAGCAGCTTGGAGAGCGGGTCACCCCTCCACTTT.